The source of this T cell receptor (beta chain) is a study of T cell responses to AZD1222 COVID-19 vaccine (dated by TCRdb to the early 2020s). Regarding the study in general: AZD1222 recipients given second doses at about 4 weeks or at about 12 weeks were pooled, since spike-specific TCR depth and breadth were not found to differ between the two schedules. TCR sequencing covered about 230 trial participants: some 210 given two doses of AZD1222 and some 25 given two doses of MenACWY control vaccine. Enrollment into the trials was organized by age into subgroups of 18-55, 56-69 and 70-plus years, and those subgroups contained approximately 160, 26 and 62 TCR-sequenced participants, respectively. Overall results and qualifications from the work: Conclusions about previously exposed vaccinees were limited because only a handful of AZD1222 recipients were SARS-CoV-2 seropositive at baseline. After two AZD1222 doses, spike-specific TCR breadth and depth were significantly higher than at day 0 and than in MenACWY recipients. The vaccine-associated CD4 TCRs covered the entire spike protein, and the dominant responses fell in regions 160-218 and 743-854. Because no samples from the day 14 peak response were available, repertoires could be characterized only after the peak T cell response. The 56-69-year group was small, and its depth increase did not reach significance, likely because of low power. Participants were mostly white British, with more females than males. The authors suggested clonal diversity may have been underestimated. Reportedly, almost half of the unique spike-specific TCRs recognized epitopes lying outside the regions that are mutated in the B.1.351 and B.1.1.7 variants.

The CDR3 regions of human TCRbeta chains were subjected to immunosequencing. The original methods were these. Repertoire TCRs were checked for matches against a reference library of SARS-CoV-2-specific TCRs that had been generated using the MIRA antigen-specificity platform. Breadth meant the fraction of unique TCRs that were SARS-CoV-2-associated, whereas depth meant the fraction of total T cells that were SARS-CoV-2-associated. Each spike-specific TCR was assigned to its reactive spike region and to a CD4 or CD8 class using the MIRA data. Log10-transformed breadth and depth values were compared by one-way ANOVA with Sidak's multiple comparisons tests. TCRdb mirrors the immuneACCESS table, restricted to in-frame sequences. Some clones are absent from its copies; in checked studies, under half trace to an unresolved V gene, and the reason for the others is unknown. Clone size and the V and J calls come from that table; the DNA yielded D and trimming. Within this sample are 60,000 to 80,000 clones, with 85% to 90% of them counted one time only. The ten largest clonotypes hold roughly a fifth of the sample.

This specimen's time point label, interpreted: baseline before first vaccination. Vaccinee samples were obtained from the UK trials COV001 and COV002, which included a single-blind randomized controlled phase 2/3 trial of AZD1222 (ChAdOx1 nCoV-19) in healthy adults. For TCRbeta chain sequencing, PBMC samples from trial participants were taken at day 0 and at day 28 after the second dose. CDR1 and CDR2 are read off the germline V gene (reference sequence) as LNHDA and SQIVND. V drops 5 bases and J drops 0 bases, leaving 11 bases in between. The CDR3 has 14 amino acids, counting the end cysteine and phenylalanine. Only the CDR3 DNA is retained, 42 bases long and in frame from the first base. About this clone: The target of this receptor is not known. Base quality data are lacking; no much larger clone is found one base away.

The clonotype originates from an adult in good health. Sequencing used peripheral blood, obtained on day 0 of AZD1222 vaccination. This chain is built from TRBV19 and TRBJ2-7, with the D gene too uncertain to name. The CDR3 reads as follows: CASSVAGLSYEQYF. DNA sequence: TGTGCCAGTAGTGTAGCAGGTCTCTCCTACGAGCAGTACTTC. The full variable domain, completed from the reference TRBV19 and TRBJ2-7 proteins outside the CDR3, reads DGGITQSPKYLFRKEGQNVTLSCEQNLNHDAMYWYRQDPGQGLRLIYYSQIVNDFQKGDIAEGYSVSREKKESFPLTVTSAQKNPTAFYLCASSVAGLSYEQYFGPGTRLTVT.